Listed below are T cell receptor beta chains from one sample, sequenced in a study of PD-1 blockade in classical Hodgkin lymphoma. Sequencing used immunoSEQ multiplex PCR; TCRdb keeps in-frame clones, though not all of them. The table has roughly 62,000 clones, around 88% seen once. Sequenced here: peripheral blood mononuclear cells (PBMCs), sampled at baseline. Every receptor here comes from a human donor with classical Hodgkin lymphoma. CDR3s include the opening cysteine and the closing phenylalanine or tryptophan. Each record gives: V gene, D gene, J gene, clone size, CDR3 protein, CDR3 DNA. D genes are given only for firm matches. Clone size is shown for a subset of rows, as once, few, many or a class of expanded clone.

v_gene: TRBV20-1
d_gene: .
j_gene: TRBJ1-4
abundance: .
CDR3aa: CSATGSEKLFF
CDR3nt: TGCAGTGCTACCGGGTCTGAAAAACTGTTTTTT

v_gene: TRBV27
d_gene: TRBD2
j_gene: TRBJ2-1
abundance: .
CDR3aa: CASSFLAGGLNEQFF
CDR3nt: TGTGCCAGCAGTTTCCTAGCGGGGGGTCTCAATGAGCAGTTCTTC

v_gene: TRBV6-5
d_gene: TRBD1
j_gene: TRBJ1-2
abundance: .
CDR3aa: CASSYGFGDRVFGYTF
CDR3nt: TGTGCCAGCAGTTATGGCTTTGGGGACAGGGTATTTGGCTACACCTTC

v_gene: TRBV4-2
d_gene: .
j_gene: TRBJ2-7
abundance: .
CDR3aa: CASSQERVASYEQYF
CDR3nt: TGTGCCAGCAGCCAAGAGAGGGTGGCCTCCTACGAGCAGTACTTC

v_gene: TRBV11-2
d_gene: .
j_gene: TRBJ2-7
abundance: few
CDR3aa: CASSPQGYEQYF
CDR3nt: TGTGCCAGCAGCCCTCAGGGGTACGAGCAGTACTTC

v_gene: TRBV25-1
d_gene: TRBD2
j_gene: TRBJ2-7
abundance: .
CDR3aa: CASSSGGAAREQYF
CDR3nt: TGTGCCAGCAGTAGCGGGGGGGCCGCGCGAGAGCAGTACTTC

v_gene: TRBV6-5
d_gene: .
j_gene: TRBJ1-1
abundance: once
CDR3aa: CASSYRAEEAFF
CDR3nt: TGTGCCAGCAGTTACAGGGCTGAGGAAGCTTTCTTT

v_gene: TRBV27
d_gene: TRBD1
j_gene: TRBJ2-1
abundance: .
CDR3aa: CASSSRGQGIDNEQFF
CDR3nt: TGTGCCAGCAGTTCCCGGGGACAGGGTATTGACAATGAGCAGTTCTTC

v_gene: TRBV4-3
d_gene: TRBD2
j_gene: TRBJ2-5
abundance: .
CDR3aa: CASSQDRAGGVETQYF
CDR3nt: TGCGCCAGCAGCCAAGATAGAGCGGGGGGGGTGGAGACCCAGTACTTC

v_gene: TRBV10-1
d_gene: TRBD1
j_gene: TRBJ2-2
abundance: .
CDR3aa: CASMGQGPNTGELFF
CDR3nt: TGCGCCAGCATGGGACAGGGCCCGAATACCGGGGAGCTGTTTTTT

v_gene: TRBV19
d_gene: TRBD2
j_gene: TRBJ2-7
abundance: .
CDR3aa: CASSIDLGGRSYEQYF
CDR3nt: TGTGCCAGTAGTATAGATCTCGGGGGGAGATCCTACGAGCAGTACTTC

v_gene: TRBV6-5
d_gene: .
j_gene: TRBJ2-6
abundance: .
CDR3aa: CASSLRGAGANVLTF
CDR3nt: TGTGCCAGCAGTTTGAGGGGTGCTGGGGCCAACGTCCTGACTTTC

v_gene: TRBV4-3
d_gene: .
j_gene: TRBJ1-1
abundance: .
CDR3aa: CASSPRGVHDTEAFF
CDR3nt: TGCGCCAGCAGCCCCCGAGGGGTCCATGACACTGAAGCTTTCTTT

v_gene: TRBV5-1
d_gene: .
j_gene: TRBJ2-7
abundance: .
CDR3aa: CASSLDPGQTYEQYF
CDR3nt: TGCGCCAGCAGCTTGGACCCAGGACAGACCTACGAGCAGTACTTC

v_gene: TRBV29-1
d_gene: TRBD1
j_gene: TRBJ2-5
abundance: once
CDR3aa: CSADRGRTLQETQYF
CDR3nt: TGCAGCGCGGACAGGGGCCGGACCCTACAAGAGACCCAGTACTTC

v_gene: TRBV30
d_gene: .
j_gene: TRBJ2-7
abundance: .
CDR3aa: CAWEYGGSYEQYF
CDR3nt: TGTGCCTGGGAATACGGGGGCTCCTACGAGCAGTACTTC

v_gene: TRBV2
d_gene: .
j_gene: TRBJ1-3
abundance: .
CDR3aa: CASSEGDTLFTGNTIYF
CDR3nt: TGTGCCAGCAGTGAGGGGGACACCCTCTTCACTGGAAACACCATATATTTT

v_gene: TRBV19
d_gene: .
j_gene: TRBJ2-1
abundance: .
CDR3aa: CASSLGGYNEQFF
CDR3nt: TGTGCCAGTAGTCTCGGGGGCTACAATGAGCAGTTCTTC

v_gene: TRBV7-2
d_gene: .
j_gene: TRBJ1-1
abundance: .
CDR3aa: CASRRAAVTEAFF
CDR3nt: TGTGCCAGCAGGAGGGCGGCGGTCACTGAAGCTTTCTTT

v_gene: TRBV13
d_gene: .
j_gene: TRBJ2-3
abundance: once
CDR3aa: CASSLVIGTSSDTQYF
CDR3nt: TGTGCCAGCAGCTTAGTGATCGGGACTTCATCAGATACGCAGTATTTT

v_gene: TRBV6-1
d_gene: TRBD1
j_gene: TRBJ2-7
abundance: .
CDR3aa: CASSEGQASYEQYF
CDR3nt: TGTGCCAGCAGTGAGGGACAGGCCTCCTACGAGCAGTACTTC

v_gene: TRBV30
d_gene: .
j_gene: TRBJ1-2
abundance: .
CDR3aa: CAWSVEANYGYTF
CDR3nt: TGTGCCTGGAGTGTCGAGGCTAACTATGGCTACACCTTC

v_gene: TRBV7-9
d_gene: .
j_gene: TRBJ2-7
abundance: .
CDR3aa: CASSTATSFLAEQYF
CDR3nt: TGTGCCAGCAGCACCGCCACCTCGTTTTTGGCCGAGCAGTACTTC

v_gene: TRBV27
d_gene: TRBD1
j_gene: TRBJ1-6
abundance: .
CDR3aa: CASRSRTGRNSPLHF
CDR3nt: TGTGCCAGCCGTTCGAGGACAGGGAGGAATTCACCCCTCCACTTT

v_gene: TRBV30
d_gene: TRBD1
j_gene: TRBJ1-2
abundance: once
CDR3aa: CAWSPDRGRRGYTF
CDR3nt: TGTGCCTGGAGTCCTGACAGGGGGCGAAGAGGCTACACCTTC

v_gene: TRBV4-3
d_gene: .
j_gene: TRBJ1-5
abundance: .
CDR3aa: CASSQDWGNQPQHF
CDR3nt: TGCGCCAGCAGCCAAGATTGGGGGAATCAGCCCCAGCATTTT

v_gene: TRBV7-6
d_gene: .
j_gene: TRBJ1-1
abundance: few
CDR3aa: CASSAPPGDTEAFF
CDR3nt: TGTGCCAGCAGCGCTCCACCAGGGGACACTGAAGCTTTCTTT

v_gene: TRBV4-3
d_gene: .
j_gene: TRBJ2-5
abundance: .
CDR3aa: CASSQVGGGFQETQYF
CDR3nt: TGCGCCAGCAGCCAAGTAGGGGGGGGGTTTCAAGAGACCCAGTACTTC

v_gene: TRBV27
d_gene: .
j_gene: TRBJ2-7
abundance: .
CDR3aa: CASSLPGQQNGHEQYF
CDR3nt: TGTGCCAGCAGTCTACCGGGACAACAAAACGGTCACGAGCAGTACTTC

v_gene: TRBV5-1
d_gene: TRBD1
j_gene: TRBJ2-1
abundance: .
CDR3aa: CASSTGDRHNEQFF
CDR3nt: TGCGCCAGCAGCACTGGGGACAGACACAATGAGCAGTTCTTC

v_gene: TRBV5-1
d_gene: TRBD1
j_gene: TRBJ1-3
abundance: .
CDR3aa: CASSPGQGGSLRNTIYF
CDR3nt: TGCGCCAGCAGCCCCGGACAGGGAGGTAGCTTGCGAAACACCATATATTTT

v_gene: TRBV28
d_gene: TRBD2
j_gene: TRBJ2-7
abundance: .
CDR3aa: CASSPPGLAFHEQYF
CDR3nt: TGTGCCAGCAGTCCCCCGGGACTAGCTTTCCACGAGCAGTACTTC

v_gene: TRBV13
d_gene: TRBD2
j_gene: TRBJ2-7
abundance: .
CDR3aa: CASSLWGTKVRHEQYF
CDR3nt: TGTGCCAGCAGTTTATGGGGGACTAAGGTTCGCCACGAGCAGTACTTC

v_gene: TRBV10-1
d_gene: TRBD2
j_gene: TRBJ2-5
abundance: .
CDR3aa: CASSRLAGGRETQYF
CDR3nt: TGCGCCAGCAGCCGACTAGCGGGGGGGCGAGAGACCCAGTACTTC

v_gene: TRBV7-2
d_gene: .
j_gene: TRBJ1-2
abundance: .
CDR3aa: CASSLKQNYGYTF
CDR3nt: TGTGCCAGCAGCTTAAAACAGAACTATGGCTACACCTTC

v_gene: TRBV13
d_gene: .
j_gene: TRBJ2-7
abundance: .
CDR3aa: CASSQTGAPYEQYF
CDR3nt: TGTGCCAGCAGCCAGACGGGGGCTCCCTACGAGCAGTACTTC

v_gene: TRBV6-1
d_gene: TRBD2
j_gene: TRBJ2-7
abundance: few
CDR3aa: CASSVAGGSYEQYF
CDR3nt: TGTGCCAGCAGTGTAGCGGGGGGTTCCTACGAGCAGTACTTC

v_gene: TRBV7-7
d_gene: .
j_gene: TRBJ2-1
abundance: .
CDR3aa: CASSFGPAGAEQFF
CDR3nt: TGTGCCAGCAGCTTTGGACCCGCAGGGGCCGAACAGTTCTTC

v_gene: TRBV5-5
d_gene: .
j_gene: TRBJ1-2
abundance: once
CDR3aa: CASSWKGDYGYTF
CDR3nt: TGTGCCAGCAGCTGGAAGGGAGACTATGGCTACACCTTC

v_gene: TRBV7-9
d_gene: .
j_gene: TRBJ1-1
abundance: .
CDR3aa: CASSQGGDTEAFF
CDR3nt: TGTGCCAGCAGCCAGGGAGGGGACACTGAAGCTTTCTTT

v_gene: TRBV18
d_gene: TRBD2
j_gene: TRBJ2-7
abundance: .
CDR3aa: CASSQGLAGGPF
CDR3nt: TGTGCCAGCTCACAGGGACTAGCGGGGGGTCCCTTC

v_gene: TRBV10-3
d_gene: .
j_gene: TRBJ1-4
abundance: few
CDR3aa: CAISESWGSLFF
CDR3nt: TGTGCCATCAGTGAGTCATGGGGCTCCCTGTTTTTT

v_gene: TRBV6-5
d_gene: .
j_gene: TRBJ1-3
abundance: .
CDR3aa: CASSSNRESGNTIYF
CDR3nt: TGTGCCAGCAGCTCGAACAGGGAGTCTGGAAACACCATATATTTT

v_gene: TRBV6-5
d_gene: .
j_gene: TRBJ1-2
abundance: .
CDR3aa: CASSPRPDGYTF
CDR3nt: TGTGCCAGCAGTCCCAGACCTGATGGCTACACCTTC

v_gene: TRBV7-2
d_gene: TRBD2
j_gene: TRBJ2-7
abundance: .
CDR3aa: CASSQTSGATYEQYF
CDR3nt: TGTGCCAGCAGCCAAACTAGCGGGGCAACCTACGAGCAGTACTTC

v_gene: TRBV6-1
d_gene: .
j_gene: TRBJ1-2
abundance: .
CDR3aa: CASSDRQTSYGYTF
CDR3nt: TGTGCCAGCAGTGACAGGCAGACCTCCTATGGCTACACCTTC

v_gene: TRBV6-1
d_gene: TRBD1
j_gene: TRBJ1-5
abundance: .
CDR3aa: CASSETGTGGNVPQHF
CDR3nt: TGTGCCAGCAGTGAAACCGGGACAGGGGGAAATGTGCCCCAGCATTTT

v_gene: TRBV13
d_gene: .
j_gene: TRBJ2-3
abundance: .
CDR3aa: CASSLTRGADTQYF
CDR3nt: TGTGCCAGCAGCTTAACCCGGGGGGCGGATACGCAGTATTTT

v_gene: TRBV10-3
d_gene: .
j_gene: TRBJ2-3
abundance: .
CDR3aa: CAISDGQPSTDTQYF
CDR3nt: TGTGCCATCAGTGATGGACAGCCTAGCACAGATACGCAGTATTTT

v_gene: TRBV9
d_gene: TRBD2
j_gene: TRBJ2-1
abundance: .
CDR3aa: CASSVGLAGGGDEQFF
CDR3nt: TGTGCCAGCAGCGTAGGGCTAGCGGGGGGCGGAGATGAGCAGTTCTTC

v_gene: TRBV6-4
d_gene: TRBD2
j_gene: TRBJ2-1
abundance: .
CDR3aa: CASSVRGGGPNEQFF
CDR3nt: TGTGCCAGCAGTGTGAGGGGCGGGGGGCCCAATGAGCAGTTCTTC